This T cell receptor (beta chain) emerged from a study of T cell responses to AZD1222 COVID-19 vaccine. Assay used: immunoSEQ multiplex PCR; TCRdb lists only in-frame clones, some missing. The sample shows about 140,000 clones, and 2% to 2.5% sits with its ten largest clones. Germline CDR1 and CDR2: KGHSH and LQKENI. Deletions cut 8 bases from V and 2 bases from J, with 10 bases between. This CDR3 region has 12 residues. The genes are TRBV18 and TRBJ2-7; D may correspond to TRBD1 or TRBD2 (5 bases each). The clonotype originates from an adult in good health. Material: peripheral blood. The CDR3 region has the DNA TGTGCCAGCCGTGGGGACGCCTACGAGCAGTACTTC. It is translated as CASRGDAYEQYF.